Below, one T cell receptor (beta chain) is given with its context. Its target is unknown. The entry originates in a study of T cell responses to AZD1222 COVID-19 vaccine. Germline-derived CDR1 and CDR2 are MGHDK and SYGVNS. The V gene end was trimmed by 6 bases and the J gene end by 3 bases; junction bases not matched to a gene: 6. The CDR3 runs to 15 residues. General study findings and limits: Spike as a whole was targeted by vaccine-associated CD4 TCRs, dominant at 160-218 and 743-854. Most donors were white British and more were female, and clonal diversity was possibly underestimated. Spike-specific TCR breadth and depth rose after two AZD1222 doses. Scientists sampled the repertoires only once the peak T cell response had passed.

The assay was immunoSEQ multiplex PCR, and TCRdb's table has in-frame clones only and misses some. The repertoire holds about 50,000 clones, with about 87% as singletons. The TCR was taken from an adult in good health. The sequenced sample was peripheral blood, obtained on day 0 of AZD1222 vaccination. This chain connects TRBV25-1 to TRBJ1-2; the match to TRBD1 covers 11 bases. The CDR3, as DNA: TGTGCCAGCAGACCCGGGACAGGGGGGTACTATGGCTACACCTTC. Translated: CASRPGTGGYYGYTF.